This T cell receptor (beta chain) originates from a study of cytomegalovirus exposure and HLA in healthy donors. Looking at the study overall: Most donors, about 82% of more than 300 genotyped, fell in the Caucasian-associated ancestry cluster. General study results and limits: Roughly uniform depth of sequencing across donors was assumed in presence/absence analyses.

The PCR employed 60 Vbeta primers together with 13 Jbeta primers. The table came from immunoSEQ multiplex PCR; TCRdb's copy has only in-frame clones and leaves some out. The sample data list over 120,000 clones. Each of the donors was a healthy bone marrow donor. Likely unrecorded immune exposures existed in these nominally healthy donors. Concerning this clone: Its specificity is not known.

The CDR3 has 15 amino acids. From germline, CDR1 is SQVTM and CDR2 ANQGSEA. V was shortened by 1 base and J by 6 bases, with 19 bases between the two germline ends. The TCR comes from a male donor in good health and CMV-seronegative. Sequenced material: PBMCs. The gene calls are TRBV29-1 and TRBJ2-7, with D perhaps TRBD1 (6 bases). CDR3 DNA: TGCAGCGTTGAAGCCCCACAGGGAAGTATAGGCGAGCAGTACTTC. This codes for CSVEAPQGSIGEQYF.